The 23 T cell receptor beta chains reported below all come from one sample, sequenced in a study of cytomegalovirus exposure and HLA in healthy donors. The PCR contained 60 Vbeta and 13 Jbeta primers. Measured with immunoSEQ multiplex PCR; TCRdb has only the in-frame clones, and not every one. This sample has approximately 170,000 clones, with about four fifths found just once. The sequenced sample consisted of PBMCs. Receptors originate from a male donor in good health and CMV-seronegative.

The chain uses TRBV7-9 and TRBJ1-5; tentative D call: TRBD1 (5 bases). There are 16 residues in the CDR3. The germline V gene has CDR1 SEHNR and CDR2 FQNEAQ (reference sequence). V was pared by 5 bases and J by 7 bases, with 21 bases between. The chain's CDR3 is CASSPGRAQNRQPQHF. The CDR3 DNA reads TGTGCCAGCAGCCCGGGCAGGGCCCAAAATCGGCAGCCCCAGCATTTT.

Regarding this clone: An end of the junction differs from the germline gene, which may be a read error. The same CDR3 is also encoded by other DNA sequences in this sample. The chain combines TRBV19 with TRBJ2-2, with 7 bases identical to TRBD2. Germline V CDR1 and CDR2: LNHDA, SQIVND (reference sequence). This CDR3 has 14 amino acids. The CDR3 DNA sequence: TGCGCCACCGGGGGTGCGGGAGTAGCAGGGGAGCTGTTTTTT. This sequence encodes CATGGAGVAGELFF.

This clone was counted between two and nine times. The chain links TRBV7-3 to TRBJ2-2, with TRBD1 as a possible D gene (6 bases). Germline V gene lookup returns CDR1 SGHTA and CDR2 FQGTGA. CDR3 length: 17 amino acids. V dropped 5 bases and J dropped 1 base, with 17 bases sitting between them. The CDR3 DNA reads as TGTGCCAGCAGCGCCCCTCCAACAGGGTGGAACACCGGGGAGCTGTTTTTT. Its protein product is CASSAPPTGWNTGELFF. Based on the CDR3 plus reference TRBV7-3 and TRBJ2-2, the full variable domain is GAGVSQTPSNKVTEKGKYVELRCDPISGHTALYWYRQSLGQGPEFLIYFQGTGAADDSGLPNDRFFAVRPEGSVSTLKIQRTERGDSAVYLCASSAPPTGWNTGELFFGEGSRLTVL.

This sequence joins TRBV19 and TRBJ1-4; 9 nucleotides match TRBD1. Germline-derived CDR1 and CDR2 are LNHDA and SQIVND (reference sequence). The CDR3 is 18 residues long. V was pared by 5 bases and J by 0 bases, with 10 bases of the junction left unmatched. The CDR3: CASSVRDRVSATNEKLFF. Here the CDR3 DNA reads TGTGCCAGTAGTGTCCGGGACAGGGTTTCCGCAACTAATGAAAAACTGTTTTTT.

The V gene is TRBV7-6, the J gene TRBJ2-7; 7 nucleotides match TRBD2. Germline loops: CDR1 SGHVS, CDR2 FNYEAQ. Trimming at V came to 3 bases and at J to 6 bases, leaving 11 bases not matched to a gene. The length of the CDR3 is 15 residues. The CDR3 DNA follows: TGTGCCAGCAGCTTCAGCCGGACTAGGAGCCCCGAGCAGTACTTC. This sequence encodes CASSFSRTRSPEQYF.

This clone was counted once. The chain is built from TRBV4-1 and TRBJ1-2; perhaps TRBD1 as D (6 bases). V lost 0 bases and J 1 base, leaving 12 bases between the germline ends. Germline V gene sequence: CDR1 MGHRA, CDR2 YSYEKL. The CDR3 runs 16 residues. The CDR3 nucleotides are TGCGCCAGCAGCCAAGATGGACAGACAATTAACTATGGCTACACCTTC. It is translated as CASSQDGQTINYGYTF.

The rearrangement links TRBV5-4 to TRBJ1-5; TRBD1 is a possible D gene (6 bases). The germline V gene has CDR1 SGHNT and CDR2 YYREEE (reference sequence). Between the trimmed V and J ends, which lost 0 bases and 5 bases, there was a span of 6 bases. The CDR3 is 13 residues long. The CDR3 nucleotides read TGTGCCAGCAGCTTGGCAGGGGATCAGCCCCAGCATTTT. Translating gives CASSLAGDQPQHF. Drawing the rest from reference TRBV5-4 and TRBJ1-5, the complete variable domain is ETGVTQSPTHLIKTRGQQVTLRCSSQSGHNTVSWYQQALGQGPQFIFQYYREEENGRGNFPPRFSGLQFPNYSSELNVNALELDDSALYLCASSLAGDQPQHFGDGTRLSIL.

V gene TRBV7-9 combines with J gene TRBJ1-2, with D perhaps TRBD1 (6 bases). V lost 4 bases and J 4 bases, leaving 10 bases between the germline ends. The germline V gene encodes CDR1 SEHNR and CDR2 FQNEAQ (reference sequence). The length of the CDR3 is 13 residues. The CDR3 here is CASSSDRRYGYTF. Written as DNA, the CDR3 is TGTGCCAGCAGCTCCGACAGGCGCTATGGCTACACCTTC.

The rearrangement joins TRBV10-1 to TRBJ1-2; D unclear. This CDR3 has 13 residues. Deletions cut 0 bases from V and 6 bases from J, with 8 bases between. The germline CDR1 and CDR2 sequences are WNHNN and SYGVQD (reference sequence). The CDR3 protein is CASSESRLHGYTF. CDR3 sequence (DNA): TGCGCCAGCAGTGAGTCCAGGCTCCATGGCTACACCTTC.

The CDR3 region has the DNA TGTGCCAGCAGCCAGTGGGGACTAGCGGGGGGGCGTGTAGAGACCCAGTACTTC. Residues: CASSQWGLAGGRVETQYF. The rearrangement uses TRBV4-2 and TRBJ2-5; 16 nucleotides align to TRBD2. CDR1 and CDR2 (germline): LGHNA, YNFKEQ. This CDR3 comprises 18 residues. The V and J ends lost 3 bases and 4 bases, in that order; junction bases with no gene match: 8.

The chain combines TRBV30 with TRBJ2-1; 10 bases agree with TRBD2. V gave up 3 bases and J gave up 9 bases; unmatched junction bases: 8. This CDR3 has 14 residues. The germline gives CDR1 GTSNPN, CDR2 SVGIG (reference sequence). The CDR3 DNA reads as TGTGCCTGGAGCCCGGGACTAGCGATTGGTGAGCAGTTCTTC. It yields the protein CAWSPGLAIGEQFF.

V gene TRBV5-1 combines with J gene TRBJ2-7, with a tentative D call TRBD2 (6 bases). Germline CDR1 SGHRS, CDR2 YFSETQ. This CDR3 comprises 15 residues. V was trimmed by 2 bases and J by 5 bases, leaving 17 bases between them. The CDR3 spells CASSFMFGGVHEQYF. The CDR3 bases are TGCGCCAGCAGCTTTATGTTCGGGGGTGTCCACGAGCAGTACTTC.

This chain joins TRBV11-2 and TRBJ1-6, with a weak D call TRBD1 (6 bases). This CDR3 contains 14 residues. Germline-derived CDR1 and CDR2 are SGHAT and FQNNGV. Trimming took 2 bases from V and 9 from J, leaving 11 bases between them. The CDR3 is CASSLSRGFSPLHF. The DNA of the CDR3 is TGTGCCAGCAGCTTATCCAGGGGTTTTTCACCCCTCCACTTT.

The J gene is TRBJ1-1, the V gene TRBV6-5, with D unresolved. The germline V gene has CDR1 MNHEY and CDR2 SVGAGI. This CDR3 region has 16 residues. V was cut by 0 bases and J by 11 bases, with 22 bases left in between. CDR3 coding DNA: TGTGCCAGCAGTTACTCGAAGGTAGGCAGTCCCGAGGAGGCTTTCTTT. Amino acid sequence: CASSYSKVGSPEEAFF.

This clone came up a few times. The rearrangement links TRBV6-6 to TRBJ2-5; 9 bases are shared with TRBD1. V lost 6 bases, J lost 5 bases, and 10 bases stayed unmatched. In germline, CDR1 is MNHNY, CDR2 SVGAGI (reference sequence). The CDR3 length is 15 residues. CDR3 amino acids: CASSHRDREIETQYF. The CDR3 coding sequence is TGTGCCAGCAGCCACAGGGACAGGGAGATCGAGACCCAGTACTTC.

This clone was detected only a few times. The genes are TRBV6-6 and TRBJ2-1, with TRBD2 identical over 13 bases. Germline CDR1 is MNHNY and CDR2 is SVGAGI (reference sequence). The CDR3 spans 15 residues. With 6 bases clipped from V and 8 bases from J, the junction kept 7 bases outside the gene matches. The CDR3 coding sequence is TGTGCCAGCAGCCCACTAGCGGGAGGGCCGGATGAGCAGTTCTTC. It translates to CASSPLAGGPDEQFF.

CDR3 DNA sequence: TGTGCCAGCAGAGACAGTGGGACGCAGTATTTT. This codes for CASRDSGTQYF. The chain has TRBV7-3 and TRBJ2-3, with a tentative D call TRBD1 (5 bases). This CDR3 is 11 amino acids long. Trimming pared 6 bases from V and 9 bases from J, leaving 10 bases between. From germline, CDR1 is SGHTA and CDR2 FQGTGA.

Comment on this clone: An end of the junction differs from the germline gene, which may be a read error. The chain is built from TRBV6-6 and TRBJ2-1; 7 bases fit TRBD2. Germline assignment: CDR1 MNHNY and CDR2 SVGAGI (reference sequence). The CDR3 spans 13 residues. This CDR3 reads CAGSQGLYNEQFF. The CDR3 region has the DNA TGTGCCGGCAGTCAGGGACTATACAATGAGCAGTTCTTC.

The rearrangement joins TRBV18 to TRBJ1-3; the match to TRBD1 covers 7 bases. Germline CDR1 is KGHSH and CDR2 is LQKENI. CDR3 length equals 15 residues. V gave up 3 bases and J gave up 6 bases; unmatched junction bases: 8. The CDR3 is CASSPEGTVPNTIYF. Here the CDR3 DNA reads TGTGCCAGCTCACCGGAGGGGACAGTCCCAAACACCATATATTTT.

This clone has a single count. CDR3 region: CASSRRQIGETQYF. For the CDR3, the DNA is TGTGCCAGCAGTCGGCGACAGATTGGAGAGACCCAGTACTTC. The chain is built from TRBV27 and TRBJ2-5; a weak D match, TRBD1 (5 bases). CDR3 length equals 14 residues. In germline, CDR1 is MNHEY, CDR2 SMNVEV (reference sequence). Trimming took off 5 bases at V and 4 bases at J, with 14 bases between the two ends.

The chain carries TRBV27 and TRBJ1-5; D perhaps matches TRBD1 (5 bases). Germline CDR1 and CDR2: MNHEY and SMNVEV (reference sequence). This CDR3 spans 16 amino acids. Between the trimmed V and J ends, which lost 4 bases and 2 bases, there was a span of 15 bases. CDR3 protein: CASSSLTIGGNQPQHF. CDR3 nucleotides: TGTGCCAGCAGTTCTCTTACCATAGGGGGCAATCAGCCCCAGCATTTT.

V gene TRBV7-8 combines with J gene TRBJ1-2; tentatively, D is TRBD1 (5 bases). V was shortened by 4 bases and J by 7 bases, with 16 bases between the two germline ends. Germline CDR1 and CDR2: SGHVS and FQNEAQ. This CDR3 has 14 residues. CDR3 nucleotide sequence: TGTGCCAGCAGCTCGACTCGGGGAGGGGTTGGCTACACCTTC. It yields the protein CASSSTRGGVGYTF.

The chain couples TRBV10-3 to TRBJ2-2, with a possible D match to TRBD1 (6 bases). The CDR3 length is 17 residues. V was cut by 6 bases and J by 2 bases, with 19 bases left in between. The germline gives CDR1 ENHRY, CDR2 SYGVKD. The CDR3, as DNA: TGTGCCATCAGACAGGGAGTAGATAATAGTAACACCGGGGAGCTGTTTTTT. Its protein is CAIRQGVDNSNTGELFF.